The 17 T cell receptor beta chains in this list originate from one sample, sequenced in a study of CD8+ T cells in alopecia areata. cDNA serving as the sequencing template came from extracted, reverse transcribed RNA. Profiled with immunoSEQ multiplex PCR; TCRdb holds only in-frame clones, not every one. In the table there are tens of thousands of clones, about half of which are singletons. Sample: CD8+ T cells sorted from blood, taken at week 0. Receptors originate from a human donor with alopecia areata.

The chain links TRBV11-2 to TRBJ2-5; the D call may be TRBD1 or TRBD2 (6 bases each). There are 16 residues in the CDR3. V was pared by 4 bases and J by 5 bases, with 20 bases between. Germline-derived CDR1 and CDR2 are SGHAT and FQNNGV. As DNA, the CDR3 is TGTGCCAGCAGCTGGGGGGCCAGGGGTAGTTGGGAGACCCAGTACTTC. Translating gives CASSWGARGSWETQYF.

V usage is TRBV2 and J usage is TRBJ2-7; no definite D call. CDR3 length: 11 residues. V lost 6 bases and J 7 bases, leaving 10 bases between the germline ends. Germline V gene lookup returns CDR1 SNHLY and CDR2 FYNNEI. The CDR3 DNA reads TGTGCCAGCAGCCACTCCCCGGAGCAGTACTTC. The encoded protein is CASSHSPEQYF.

The genes are TRBV27 and TRBJ1-1; no reliable D call. The CDR3 totals 14 residues. Deletions cut 4 bases from V and 5 bases from J, with 14 bases between. Germline lookup yields CDR1 MNHEY and CDR2 SMNVEV (reference sequence). The chain's CDR3 is CASSYGDVGTEAFF. The CDR3 region has the DNA TGTGCCAGCAGTTACGGGGATGTAGGTACTGAAGCTTTCTTT.

This sequence joins TRBV7-2 and TRBJ2-3; D not resolved. Trimming pared 6 bases from V and 6 bases from J, leaving 16 bases between. The V gene's germline CDR1 is SGHTA and CDR2 FQGNSA. The CDR3 contains 14 residues. CDR3 sequence (DNA): TGTGCCAGCAGTAAGAGTGGAGCTTGGGATACGCAGTATTTT. This translates into CASSKSGAWDTQYF. Full variable domain (missing parts from reference TRBV7-2 and TRBJ2-3): GAGVSQSPSNKVTEKGKDVELRCDPISGHTALYWYRQSLGQGLEFLIYFQGNSAPDKSGLPSDRFSAERTGGSVSTLTIQRTQQEDSAVYLCASSKSGAWDTQYFGPGTRLTVL.

CDR3 amino acids: CASSEGDYSNQPQHF. Written as DNA, the CDR3 is TGTGCCAGCAGTGAAGGGGACTATAGCAATCAGCCCCAGCATTTT. The V and J genes are TRBV2 and TRBJ1-5, with D maybe TRBD1 (5 bases). Trimming took off 1 base at V and 0 bases at J, with 7 bases between the two ends. Germline V gene lookup returns CDR1 SNHLY and CDR2 FYNNEI. The CDR3 sequence is 15 residues long.

The CDR3 region is CSVEGLAGENEQYF. The DNA of the CDR3 is TGCAGCGTTGAAGGACTAGCGGGGGAGAATGAGCAGTACTTC. The chain joins TRBV29-1 to TRBJ2-7; 12 bases match TRBD2. This CDR3 comprises 14 residues. V dropped 1 base and J dropped 7; count of bases not matched to a gene: 5. In germline, CDR1 is SQVTM, CDR2 ANQGSEA.

This clone was observed a handful of times. The J gene is TRBJ2-7, the V gene TRBV6-1; 10 positions agree with TRBD1. The germline V gene encodes CDR1 MNHNS and CDR2 SASEGT. This CDR3 is built from 13 residues. J lost 7 bases, V lost 11 bases, and 11 bases had no gene match. The CDR3 nucleotides read TGTGCCGGTTCCGGGACAGGGGTGGGAGAGCAGTACTTC. It translates to CAGSGTGVGEQYF.

A few counts support this clone. The rearrangement uses TRBV19 and TRBJ2-3; 12 bases line up with TRBD2. The ends lost 7 bases at V and 3 bases at J; junction bases unmatched: 5. CDR3 size: 15 residues. CDR1 LNHDA and CDR2 SQIVND come from the germline V gene (reference sequence). The CDR3 is CASTVTSGSTDTQYF. CDR3 in DNA: TGTGCCAGTACGGTGACTAGCGGGAGTACAGATACGCAGTATTTT.

This clone appeared a few times. The J gene is TRBJ2-2, the V gene TRBV23-1, with D maybe TRBD1 (6 bases). TRBV23-1 is assigned to the ORF class and has an uncertain function. Trimming cost V 4 bases and J 5 bases, with 17 bases left between them. CDR3 size: 16 residues. The CDR3 DNA reads as TGCGCCAGCAGTCCTGGTTTCCGAGGGGGAACCGGGGAGCTGTTTTTT. It yields the protein CASSPGFRGGTGELFF.

This clone was detected only a few times. The chain couples TRBV11-2 to TRBJ2-1, with D possibly TRBD2 on 6 matching bases. The V gene's germline CDR1 is SGHAT and CDR2 FQNNGV. V was shortened by 0 bases and J by 3 bases, with 12 bases between the two germline ends. This CDR3 spans 16 amino acids. CDR3 sequence: CASSLEAGSGYNEQFF. The CDR3 DNA sequence: TGTGCCAGCAGCTTAGAGGCGGGATCGGGCTACAATGAGCAGTTCTTC. Full variable domain (outside the CDR3, taken from reference TRBV11-2 and TRBJ2-1): EAGVAQSPRYKIIEKRQSVAFWCNPISGHATLYWYQQILGQGPKLLIQFQNNGVVDDSQLPKDRFSAERLKGVDSTLKIQPAKLEDSAVYLCASSLEAGSGYNEQFFGPGTRLTVL.

The chain couples TRBV19 to TRBJ2-2, with 13 bases matching TRBD2. This CDR3 has 16 amino acids. Germline values: CDR1 LNHDA, CDR2 SQIVND (reference sequence). J was trimmed by 8 bases and V by 4 bases; bases with no gene match: 7. CDR3 loop: CASSRGLAGVNGELFF. The CDR3 DNA is TGTGCCAGTAGTAGAGGACTAGCGGGAGTAAATGGGGAGCTGTTTTTT.

The rearrangement uses TRBV18 and TRBJ2-7, with D possibly being TRBD2 (6 bases). V was pared by 3 bases and J by 4 bases, with 16 bases between. This CDR3 is 15 amino acids long. Germline CDR1 and CDR2: KGHSH and LQKENI. The CDR3 loop is CASSPRSRELYEQYF. The CDR3 DNA is TGTGCCAGCTCACCTCGGAGTCGGGAGCTATACGAGCAGTACTTC. Complete variable domain (other parts from reference TRBV18 and TRBJ2-7): NAGVMQNPRHLVRRRGQEARLRCSPMKGHSHVYWYRQLPEEGLKFMVYLQKENIIDESGMPKERFSAEFPKEGPSILRIQQVVRGDSAAYFCASSPRSRELYEQYFGPGTRLTVT.

This clone occurred once. This sequence joins TRBV27 and TRBJ2-3, with 8 bases that match TRBD1. The CDR3 is made up of 16 amino acids. The V gene end was trimmed by 5 bases and the J gene end by 4 bases; junction bases not matched to a gene: 11. From germline, CDR1 is MNHEY and CDR2 SMNVEV (reference sequence). CDR3 sequence reads: CASSLQGAPGADTQYF. DNA of the CDR3: TGTGCCAGCAGTCTCCAGGGGGCTCCCGGGGCAGATACGCAGTATTTT.

This clone was observed a handful of times. The chain is built from TRBV25-1 and TRBJ2-5, with 8 bases fitting TRBD2. Trimming cost V 8 bases and J 5 bases; bases outside gene matches: 13. The CDR3 is 15 amino acids. Looked up from germline, CDR1 is MGHDK and CDR2 is SYGVNS. The CDR3 reads CASGLGLALYETQYF. In nucleotides, the CDR3 is TGTGCCAGCGGCCTTGGACTAGCCCTCTATGAGACCCAGTACTTC.

This clone was seen more than once but under ten times. The CDR3 DNA reads as TGCAGTGCCCCGTTCGGGTCTAGCCAGTTCTTC. It yields the protein CSAPFGSSQFF. This chain uses TRBV20-1 with TRBJ2-1; tentatively, D is TRBD2 (5 bases). Trimming pared 6 bases from V and 13 bases from J, leaving 16 bases between. The CDR3 totals 11 residues. Germline V gene lookup returns CDR1 DFQATT and CDR2 SNEGSKA (reference sequence).

The genes are TRBV6-5 and TRBJ1-2; D not certain. This CDR3 has 15 amino acids. V was clipped by 2 bases and J by 4 bases, with 14 bases between them. Germline V gene sequence: CDR1 MNHEY, CDR2 SVGAGI. CDR3 coding DNA: TGTGCCAGCAGTTACGAGGTCCGGGGTGGCTATGGCTACACCTTC. Protein product: CASSYEVRGGYGYTF.

V gene TRBV10-3 combines with J gene TRBJ2-7; tentative D call: TRBD2 (5 bases). The germline gives CDR1 ENHRY, CDR2 SYGVKD. V shed 11 bases and J shed 0 bases, with 17 bases lying between them. The CDR3 has 14 residues. The CDR3, as DNA: TGTGCCTCACGAAGCGGTAGGGACTCCTACGAGCAGTACTTC. It encodes CASRSGRDSYEQYF.